The sequence of this T cell receptor beta chain was determined in a study of blood T cell repertoires in COVID-19. Whole-study context: Acute-phase and convalescent COVID-19 samples originated in the United States, Italy and Spain.

The assay was immunoSEQ multiplex PCR, and TCRdb's table has in-frame clones only and misses some. The sample contains fewer than 120,000 clones, about 75% of which appear only once. This clonotype was obtained from a woman older than 75 with active or convalescent COVID-19. Sequenced input: peripheral blood.

CDR3 in DNA: TGTGCCTTCCCGTCGGCCCGGGAATACCCTTACCAAACTGGTGGCTACACCTTC. Its translation is CAFPSAREYPYQTGGYTF. This chain connects TRBV30 to TRBJ1-2; D is unresolved. Trimming stripped 7 bases from V and 7 bases from J, with 34 bases between. The CDR3 contains 18 residues. The germline CDR1 and CDR2 sequences are GTSNPN and SVGIG (reference sequence).